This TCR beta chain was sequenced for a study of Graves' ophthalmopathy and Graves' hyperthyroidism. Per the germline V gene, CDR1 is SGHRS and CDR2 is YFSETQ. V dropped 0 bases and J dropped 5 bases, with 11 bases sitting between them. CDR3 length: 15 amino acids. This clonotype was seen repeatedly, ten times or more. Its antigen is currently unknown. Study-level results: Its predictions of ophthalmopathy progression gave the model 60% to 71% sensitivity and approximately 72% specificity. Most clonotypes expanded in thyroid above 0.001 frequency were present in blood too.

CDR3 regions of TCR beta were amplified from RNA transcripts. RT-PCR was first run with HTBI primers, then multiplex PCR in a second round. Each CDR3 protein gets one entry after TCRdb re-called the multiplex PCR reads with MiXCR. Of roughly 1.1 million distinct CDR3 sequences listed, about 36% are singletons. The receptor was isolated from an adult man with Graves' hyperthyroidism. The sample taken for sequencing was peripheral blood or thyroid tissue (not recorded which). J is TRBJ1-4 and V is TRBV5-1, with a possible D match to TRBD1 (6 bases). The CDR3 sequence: CASSLEGGKNEKLFF. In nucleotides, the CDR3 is TGCGCCAGCAGCTTGGAAGGGGGGAAGAATGAAAAACTGTTTTTT.